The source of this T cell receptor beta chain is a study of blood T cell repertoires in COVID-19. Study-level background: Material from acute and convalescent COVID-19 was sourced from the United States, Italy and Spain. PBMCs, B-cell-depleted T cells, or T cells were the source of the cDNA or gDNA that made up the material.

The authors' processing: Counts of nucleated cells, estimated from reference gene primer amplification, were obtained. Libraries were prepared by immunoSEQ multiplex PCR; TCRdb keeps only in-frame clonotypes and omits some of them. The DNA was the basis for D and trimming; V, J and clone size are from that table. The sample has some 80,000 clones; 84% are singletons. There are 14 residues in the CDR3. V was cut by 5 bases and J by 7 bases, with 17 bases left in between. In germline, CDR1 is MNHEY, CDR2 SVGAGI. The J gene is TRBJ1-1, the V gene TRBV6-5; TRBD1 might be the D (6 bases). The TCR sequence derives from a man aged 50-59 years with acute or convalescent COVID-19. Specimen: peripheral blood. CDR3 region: CASSRGKGVGEAFF. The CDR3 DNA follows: TGTGCCAGCAGTCGGGGTAAGGGGGTCGGTGAAGCTTTCTTT.